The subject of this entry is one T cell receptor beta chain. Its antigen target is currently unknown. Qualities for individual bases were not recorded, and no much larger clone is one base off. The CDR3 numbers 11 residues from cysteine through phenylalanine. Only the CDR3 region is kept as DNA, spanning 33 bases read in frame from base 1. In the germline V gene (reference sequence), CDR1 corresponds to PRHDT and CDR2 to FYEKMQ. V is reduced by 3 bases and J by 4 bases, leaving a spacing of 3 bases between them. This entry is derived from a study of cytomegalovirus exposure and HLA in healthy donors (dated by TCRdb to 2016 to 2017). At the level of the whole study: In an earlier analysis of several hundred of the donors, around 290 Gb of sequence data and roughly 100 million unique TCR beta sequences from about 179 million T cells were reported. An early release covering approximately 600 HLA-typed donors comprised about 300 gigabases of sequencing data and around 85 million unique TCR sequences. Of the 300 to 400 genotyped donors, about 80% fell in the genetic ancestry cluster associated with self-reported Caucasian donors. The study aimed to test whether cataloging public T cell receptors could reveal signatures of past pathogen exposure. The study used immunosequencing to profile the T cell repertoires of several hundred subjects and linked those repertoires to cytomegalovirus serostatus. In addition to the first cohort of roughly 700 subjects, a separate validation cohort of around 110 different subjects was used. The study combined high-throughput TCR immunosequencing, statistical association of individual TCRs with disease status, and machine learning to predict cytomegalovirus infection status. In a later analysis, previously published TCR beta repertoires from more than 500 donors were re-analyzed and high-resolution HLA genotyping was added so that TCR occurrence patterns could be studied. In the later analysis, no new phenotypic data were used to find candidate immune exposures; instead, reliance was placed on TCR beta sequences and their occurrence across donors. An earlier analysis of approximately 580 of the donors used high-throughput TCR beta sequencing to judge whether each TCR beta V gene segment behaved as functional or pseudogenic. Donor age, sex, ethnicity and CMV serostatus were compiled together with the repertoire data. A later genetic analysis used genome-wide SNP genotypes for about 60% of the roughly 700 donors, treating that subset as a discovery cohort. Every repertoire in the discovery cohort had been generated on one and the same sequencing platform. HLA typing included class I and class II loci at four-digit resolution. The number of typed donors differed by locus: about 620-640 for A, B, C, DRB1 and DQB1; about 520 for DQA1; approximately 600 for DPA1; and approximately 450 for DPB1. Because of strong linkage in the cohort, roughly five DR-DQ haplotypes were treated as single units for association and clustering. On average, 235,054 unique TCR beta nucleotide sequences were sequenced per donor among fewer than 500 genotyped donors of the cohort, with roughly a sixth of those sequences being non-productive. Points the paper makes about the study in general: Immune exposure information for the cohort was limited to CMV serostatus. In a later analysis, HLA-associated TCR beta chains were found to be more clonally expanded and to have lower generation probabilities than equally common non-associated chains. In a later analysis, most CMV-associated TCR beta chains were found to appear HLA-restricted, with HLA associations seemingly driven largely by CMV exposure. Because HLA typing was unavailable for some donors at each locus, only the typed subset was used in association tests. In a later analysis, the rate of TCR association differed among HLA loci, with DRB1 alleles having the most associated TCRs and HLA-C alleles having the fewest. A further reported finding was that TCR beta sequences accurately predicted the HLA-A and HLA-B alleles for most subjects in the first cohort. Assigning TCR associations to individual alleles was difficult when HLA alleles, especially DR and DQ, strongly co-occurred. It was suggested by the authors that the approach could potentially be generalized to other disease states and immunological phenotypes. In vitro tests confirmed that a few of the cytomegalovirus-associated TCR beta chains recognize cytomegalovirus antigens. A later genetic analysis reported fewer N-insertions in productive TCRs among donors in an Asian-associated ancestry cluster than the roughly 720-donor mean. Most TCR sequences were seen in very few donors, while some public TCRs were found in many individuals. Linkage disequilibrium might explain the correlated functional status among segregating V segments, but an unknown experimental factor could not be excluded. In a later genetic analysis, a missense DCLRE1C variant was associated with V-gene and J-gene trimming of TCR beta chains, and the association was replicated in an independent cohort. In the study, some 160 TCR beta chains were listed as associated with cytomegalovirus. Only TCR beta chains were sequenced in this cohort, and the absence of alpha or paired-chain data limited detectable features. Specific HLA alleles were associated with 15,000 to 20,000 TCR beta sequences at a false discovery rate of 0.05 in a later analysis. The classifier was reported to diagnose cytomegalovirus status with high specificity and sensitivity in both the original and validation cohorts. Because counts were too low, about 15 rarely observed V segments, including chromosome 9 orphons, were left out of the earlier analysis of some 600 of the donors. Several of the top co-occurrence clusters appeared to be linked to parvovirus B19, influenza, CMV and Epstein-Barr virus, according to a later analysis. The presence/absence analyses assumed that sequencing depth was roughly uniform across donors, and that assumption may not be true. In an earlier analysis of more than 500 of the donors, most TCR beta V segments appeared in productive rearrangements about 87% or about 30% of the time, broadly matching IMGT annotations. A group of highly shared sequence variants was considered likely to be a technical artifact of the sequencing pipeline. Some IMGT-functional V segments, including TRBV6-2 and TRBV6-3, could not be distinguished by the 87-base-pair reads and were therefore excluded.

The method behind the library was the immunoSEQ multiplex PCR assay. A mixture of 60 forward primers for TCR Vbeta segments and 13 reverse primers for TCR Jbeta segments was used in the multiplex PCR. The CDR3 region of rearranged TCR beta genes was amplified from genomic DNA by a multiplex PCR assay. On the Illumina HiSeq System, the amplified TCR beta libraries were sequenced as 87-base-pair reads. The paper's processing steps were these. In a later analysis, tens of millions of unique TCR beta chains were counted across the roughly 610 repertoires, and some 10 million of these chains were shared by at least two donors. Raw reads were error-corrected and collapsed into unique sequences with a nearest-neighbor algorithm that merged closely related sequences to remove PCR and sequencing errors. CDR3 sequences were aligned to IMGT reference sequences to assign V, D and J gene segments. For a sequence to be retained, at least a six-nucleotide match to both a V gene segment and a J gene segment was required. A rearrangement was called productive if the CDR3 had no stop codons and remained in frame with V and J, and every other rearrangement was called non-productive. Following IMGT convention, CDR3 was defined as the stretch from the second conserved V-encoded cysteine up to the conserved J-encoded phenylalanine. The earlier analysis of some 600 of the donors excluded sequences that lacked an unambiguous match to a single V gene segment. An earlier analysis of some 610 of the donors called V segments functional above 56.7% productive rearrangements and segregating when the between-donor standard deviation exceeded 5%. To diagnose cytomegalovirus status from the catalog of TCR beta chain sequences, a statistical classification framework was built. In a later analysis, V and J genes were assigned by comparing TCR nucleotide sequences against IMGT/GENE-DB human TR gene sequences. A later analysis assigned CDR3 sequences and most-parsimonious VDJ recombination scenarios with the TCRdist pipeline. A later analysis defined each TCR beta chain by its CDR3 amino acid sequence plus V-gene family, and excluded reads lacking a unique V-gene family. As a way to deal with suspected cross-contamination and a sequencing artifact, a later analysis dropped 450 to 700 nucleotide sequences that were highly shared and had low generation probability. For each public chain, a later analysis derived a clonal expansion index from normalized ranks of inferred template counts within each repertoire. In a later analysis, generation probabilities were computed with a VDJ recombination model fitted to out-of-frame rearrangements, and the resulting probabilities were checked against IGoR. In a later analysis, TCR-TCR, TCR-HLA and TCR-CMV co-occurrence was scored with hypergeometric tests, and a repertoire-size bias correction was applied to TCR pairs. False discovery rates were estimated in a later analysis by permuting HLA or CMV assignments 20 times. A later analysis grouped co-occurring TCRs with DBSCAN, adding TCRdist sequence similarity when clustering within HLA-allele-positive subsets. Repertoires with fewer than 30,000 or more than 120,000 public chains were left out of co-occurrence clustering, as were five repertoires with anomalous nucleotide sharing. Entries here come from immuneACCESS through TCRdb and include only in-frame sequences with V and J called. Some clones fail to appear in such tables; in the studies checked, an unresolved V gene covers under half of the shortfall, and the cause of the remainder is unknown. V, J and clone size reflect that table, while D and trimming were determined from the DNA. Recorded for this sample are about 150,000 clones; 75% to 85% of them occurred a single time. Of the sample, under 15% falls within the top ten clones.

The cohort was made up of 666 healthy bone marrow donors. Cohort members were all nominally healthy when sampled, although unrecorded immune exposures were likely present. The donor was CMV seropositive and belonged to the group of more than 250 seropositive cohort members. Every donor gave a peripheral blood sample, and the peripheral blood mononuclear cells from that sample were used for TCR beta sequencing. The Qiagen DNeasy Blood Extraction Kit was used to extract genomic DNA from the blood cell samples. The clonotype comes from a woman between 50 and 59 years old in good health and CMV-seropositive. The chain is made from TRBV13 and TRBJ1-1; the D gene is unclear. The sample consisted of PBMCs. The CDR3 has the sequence CASSLSTEAFF. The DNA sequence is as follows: TGTGCCAGCAGCTTGAGCACTGAAGCTTTCTTT.